The clone carrying this T cell receptor (beta chain) appeared once. About 0.5 to 1 ug RNA was reverse transcribed with random hexamers. The immunoSEQ assay covered 54 Vbeta and 13 Jbeta segments for CDR3. TCRdb independently ran MiXCR on the immunoSEQ multiplex PCR reads; one entry per CDR3 protein. This sample has roughly 220,000 distinct CDR3 sequences, with 94% found just once. Between the trimmed V and J ends, which lost 0 bases and 0 bases, there was a span of 9 bases. Germline values: CDR1 KGHSH, CDR2 LQKENI. CDR3 length: 15 amino acids. The data were taken from a study of CD8 T cells in Susac syndrome.

The rearrangement links TRBV18 to TRBJ2-7; D uncertain. The TCR originated in a human donor with Susac syndrome. Sequences were obtained from CD4+ T cells from PBMCs. The CDR3 DNA reads as TGTGCCAGCTCACCACCAGGGAAAGGCTCCTACGAGCAGTACTTC. Translated, it gives CASSPPGKGSYEQYF.